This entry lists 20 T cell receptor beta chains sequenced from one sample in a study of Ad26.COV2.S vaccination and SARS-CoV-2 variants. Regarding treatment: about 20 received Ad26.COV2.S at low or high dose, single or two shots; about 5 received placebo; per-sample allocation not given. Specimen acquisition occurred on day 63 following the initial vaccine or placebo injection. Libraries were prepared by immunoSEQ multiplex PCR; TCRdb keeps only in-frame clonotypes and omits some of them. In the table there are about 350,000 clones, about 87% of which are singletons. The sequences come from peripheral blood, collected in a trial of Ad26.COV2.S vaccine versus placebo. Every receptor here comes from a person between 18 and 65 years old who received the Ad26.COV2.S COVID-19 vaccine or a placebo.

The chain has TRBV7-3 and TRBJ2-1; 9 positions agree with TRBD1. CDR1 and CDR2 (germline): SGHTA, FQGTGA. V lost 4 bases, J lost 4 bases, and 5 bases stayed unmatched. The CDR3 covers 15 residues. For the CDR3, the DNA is TGTGCCAGCAGCTCCACCGGGACAGGGTACAATGAGCAGTTCTTC. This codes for CASSSTGTGYNEQFF.

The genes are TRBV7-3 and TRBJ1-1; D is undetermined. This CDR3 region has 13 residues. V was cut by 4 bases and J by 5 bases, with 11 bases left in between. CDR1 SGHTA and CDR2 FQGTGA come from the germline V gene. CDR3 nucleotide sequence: TGTGCCAGCAGCTCCAGCCCGACTACTGAAGCTTTCTTT. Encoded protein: CASSSSPTTEAFF.

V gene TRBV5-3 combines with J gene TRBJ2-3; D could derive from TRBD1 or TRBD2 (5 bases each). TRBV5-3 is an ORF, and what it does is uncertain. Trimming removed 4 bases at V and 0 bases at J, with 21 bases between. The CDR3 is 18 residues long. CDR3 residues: CARSPGTPPLVSTDTQYF. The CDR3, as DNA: TGTGCCAGAAGCCCCGGGACCCCCCCCCTCGTCAGCACAGATACGCAGTATTTT.

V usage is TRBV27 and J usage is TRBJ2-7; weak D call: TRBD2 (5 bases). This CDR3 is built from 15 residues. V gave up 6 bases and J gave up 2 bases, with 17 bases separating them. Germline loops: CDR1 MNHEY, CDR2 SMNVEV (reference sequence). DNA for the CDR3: TGTGCCAGCAGAGACCCTAGCAGGAGCCCCTACGAGCAGTACTTC. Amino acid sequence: CASRDPSRSPYEQYF.

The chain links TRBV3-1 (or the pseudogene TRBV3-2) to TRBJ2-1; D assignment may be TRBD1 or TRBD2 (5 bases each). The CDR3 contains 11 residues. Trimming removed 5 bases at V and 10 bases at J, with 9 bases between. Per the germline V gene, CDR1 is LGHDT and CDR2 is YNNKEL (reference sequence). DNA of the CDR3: TGTGCCAGCAGCGAAGGGACCGAGCAGTTCTTC. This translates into CASSEGTEQFF.

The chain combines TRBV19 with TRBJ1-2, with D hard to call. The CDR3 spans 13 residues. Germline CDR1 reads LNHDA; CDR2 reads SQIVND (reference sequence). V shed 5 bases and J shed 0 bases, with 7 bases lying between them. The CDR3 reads CASSAGANYGYTF. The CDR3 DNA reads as TGTGCCAGTAGTGCAGGAGCTAACTATGGCTACACCTTC.

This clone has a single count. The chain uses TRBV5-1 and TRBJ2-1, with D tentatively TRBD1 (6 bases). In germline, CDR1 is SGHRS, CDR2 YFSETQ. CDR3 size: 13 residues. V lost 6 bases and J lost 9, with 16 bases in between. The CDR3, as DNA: TGCGCCAGCACCGAAATCAGGGGAATTGAGCAGTTCTTC. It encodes CASTEIRGIEQFF.

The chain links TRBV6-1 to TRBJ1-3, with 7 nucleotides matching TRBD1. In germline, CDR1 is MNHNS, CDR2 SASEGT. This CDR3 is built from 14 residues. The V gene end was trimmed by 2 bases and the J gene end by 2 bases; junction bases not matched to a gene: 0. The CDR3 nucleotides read TGTGCCAGCAGTGAACAGGGGGCTGGAAACACCATATATTTT. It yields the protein CASSEQGAGNTIYF.

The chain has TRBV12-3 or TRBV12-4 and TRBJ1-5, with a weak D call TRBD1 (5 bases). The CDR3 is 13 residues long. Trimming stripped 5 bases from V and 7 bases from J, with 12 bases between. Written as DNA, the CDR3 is TGTGCCAGCAGTCCTATGGGGGGACAGCCCCAGCATTTT. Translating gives CASSPMGGQPQHF.

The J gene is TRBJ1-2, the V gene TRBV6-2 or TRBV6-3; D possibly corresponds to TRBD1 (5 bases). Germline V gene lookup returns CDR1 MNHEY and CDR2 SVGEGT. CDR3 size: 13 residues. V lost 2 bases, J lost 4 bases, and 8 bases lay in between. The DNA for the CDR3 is TGTGCCAGCAGTTACGGGACCATCTATGGCTACACCTTC. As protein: CASSYGTIYGYTF.

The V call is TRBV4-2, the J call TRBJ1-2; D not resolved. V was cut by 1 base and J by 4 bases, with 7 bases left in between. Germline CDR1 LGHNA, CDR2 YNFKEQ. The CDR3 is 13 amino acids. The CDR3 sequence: CASSQVGFYGYTF. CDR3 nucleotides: TGTGCCAGCAGCCAAGTAGGGTTCTATGGCTACACCTTC.

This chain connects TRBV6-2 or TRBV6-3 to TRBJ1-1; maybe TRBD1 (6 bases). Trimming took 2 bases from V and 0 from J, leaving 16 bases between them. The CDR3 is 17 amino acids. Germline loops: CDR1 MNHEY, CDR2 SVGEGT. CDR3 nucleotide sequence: TGTGCCAGCAGTTACCGCACAGGGACCGACATGAACACTGAAGCTTTCTTT. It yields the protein CASSYRTGTDMNTEAFF.

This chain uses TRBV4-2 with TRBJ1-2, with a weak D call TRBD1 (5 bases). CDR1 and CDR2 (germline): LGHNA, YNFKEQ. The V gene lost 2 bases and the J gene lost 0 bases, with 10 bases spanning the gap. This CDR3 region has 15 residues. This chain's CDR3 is CASSQWGGSNYGYTF. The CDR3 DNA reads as TGTGCCAGCAGCCAATGGGGGGGGTCTAACTATGGCTACACCTTC.

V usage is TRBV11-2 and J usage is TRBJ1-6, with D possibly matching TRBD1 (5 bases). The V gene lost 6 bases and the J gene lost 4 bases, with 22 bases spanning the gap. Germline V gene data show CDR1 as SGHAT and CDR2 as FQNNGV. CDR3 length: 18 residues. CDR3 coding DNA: TGTGCCAGCAGTGAACGATCCCGTGGGGCAGGGTATAATTCACCCCTCCACTTT. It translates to CASSERSRGAGYNSPLHF.

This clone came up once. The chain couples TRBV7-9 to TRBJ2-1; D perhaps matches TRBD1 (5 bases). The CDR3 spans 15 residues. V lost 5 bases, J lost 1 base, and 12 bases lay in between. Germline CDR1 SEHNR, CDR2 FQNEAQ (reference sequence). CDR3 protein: CASSILGPSYNEQFF. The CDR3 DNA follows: TGTGCCAGCAGCATCTTGGGGCCTTCCTACAATGAGCAGTTCTTC.

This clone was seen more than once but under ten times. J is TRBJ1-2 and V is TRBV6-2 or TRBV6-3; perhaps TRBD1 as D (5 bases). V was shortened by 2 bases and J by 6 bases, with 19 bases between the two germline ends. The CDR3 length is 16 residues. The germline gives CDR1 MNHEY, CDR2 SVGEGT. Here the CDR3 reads CASSYRPLTGRDGYTF. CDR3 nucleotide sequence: TGTGCCAGCAGTTACAGACCCCTTACAGGCCGGGATGGCTACACCTTC.

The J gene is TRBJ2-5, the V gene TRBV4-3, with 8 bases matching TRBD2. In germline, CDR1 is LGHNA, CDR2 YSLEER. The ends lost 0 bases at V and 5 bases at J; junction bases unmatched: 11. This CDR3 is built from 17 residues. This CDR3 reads CASSQDPPGGSRETQYF. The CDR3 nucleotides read TGCGCCAGCAGCCAAGACCCCCCGGGAGGGTCGCGGGAGACCCAGTACTTC.

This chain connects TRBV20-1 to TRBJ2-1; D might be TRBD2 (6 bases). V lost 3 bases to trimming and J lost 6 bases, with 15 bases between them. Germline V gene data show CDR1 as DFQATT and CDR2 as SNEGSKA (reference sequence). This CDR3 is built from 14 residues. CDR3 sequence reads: CSASHIGGVNEQFF. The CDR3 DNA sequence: TGCAGTGCTAGTCACATCGGGGGAGTCAATGAGCAGTTCTTC.

DNA for the CDR3: TGTGCCAGCAGCCCAATCGAACTTGGGCTAGACGAGCAGTACTTC. Amino acid sequence: CASSPIELGLDEQYF. The rearrangement joins TRBV7-2 to TRBJ2-7; D is unresolved. Germline values: CDR1 SGHTA, CDR2 FQGNSA. V lost 5 bases and J lost 5, with 19 bases in between. CDR3 length equals 15 residues.

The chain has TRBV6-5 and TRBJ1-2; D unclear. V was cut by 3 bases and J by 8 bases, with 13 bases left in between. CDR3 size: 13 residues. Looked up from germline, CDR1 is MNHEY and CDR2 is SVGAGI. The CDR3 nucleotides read TGTGCCAGCAGTTATAGCCCCGACGGCGGCTACACCTTC. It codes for CASSYSPDGGYTF.